This is a list of T cell receptor beta chains from one sample in a study of blood T cell repertoires in COVID-19. Only in-frame clones appear in the TCRdb table, and some are missing; sequencing was by immunoSEQ multiplex PCR. The data hold around 700,000 clones, with about 87% observed a single time. The specimen sequenced was peripheral blood. These receptors were collected from a young woman with acute or convalescent COVID-19. Each CDR3 is given with its conserved first and last residue. The D gene is left open where the match is weak. The size entry is marked missing in some rows and otherwise reads once, few, many or a size class.

NA | TRBJ2-4 | TRBD1 | TRBV2 | CASSRDSLAKNIQYF | TGTGCCAGCAGCCGGGACAGCCTAGCCAAAAACATTCAGTACTTC
NA | TRBJ1-1 | NA | TRBV6-5 | CASSYRTIEAFF | TGTGCCAGCAGTTACAGAACTATTGAAGCTTTCTTT
NA | TRBJ2-7 | NA | TRBV5-1 | CASSPDKGGYEQYF | TGCGCCAGCAGCCCCGATAAGGGAGGCTACGAGCAGTACTTC
NA | TRBJ2-7 | NA | TRBV3-1/TRBV3-2 | CASSWTGGHYEQYF | TGTGCCAGCAGCTGGACAGGAGGGCACTACGAGCAGTACTTC
NA | TRBJ2-5 | NA | TRBV6-5 | CASSYSGRSQETQYF | TGTGCCAGCAGTTACTCCGGGAGATCTCAAGAGACCCAGTACTTC
few | TRBJ1-2 | NA | TRBV30 | CAWSVGTTGYTF | TGTGCCTGGAGTGTCGGGACTACTGGCTACACCTTC
NA | TRBJ1-6 | NA | TRBV9 | CASSAHRVDSPLHF | TGTGCCAGCAGCGCCCACAGGGTAGATTCACCCCTCCACTTT
NA | TRBJ1-3 | TRBD1 | TRBV9 | CASSPKGAGGNTIYF | TGTGCCAGCAGCCCTAAGGGGGCTGGCGGAAACACCATATATTTT
NA | TRBJ1-1 | TRBD1 | TRBV2 | CASSSDRGAEAFF | TGTGCCAGCAGTAGCGACAGGGGCGCTGAAGCTTTCTTT
NA | TRBJ1-5 | NA | TRBV2 | CASSPTTGPYQPQHF | TGTGCCAGCAGTCCAACGACAGGACCCTATCAGCCCCAGCATTTT
NA | TRBJ2-7 | TRBD2 | TRBV6-5 | CASSFSGGENEQYF | TGTGCCAGCAGTTTCAGCGGGGGGGAAAACGAGCAGTACTTC
NA | TRBJ1-1 | NA | TRBV2 | CASSAPEAFF | TGTGCCAGCAGCGCGCCCGAAGCTTTCTTT
NA | TRBJ1-4 | NA | TRBV9 | CASSGTPNEKLFF | TGTGCCAGCTCCGGGACACCGAATGAAAAACTGTTTTTT
NA | TRBJ1-5 | TRBD1 | TRBV7-9 | CASSPQGSNQPQHF | TGTGCCAGCAGCCCACAGGGGAGCAATCAGCCCCAGCATTTT
once | TRBJ2-2 | TRBD2 | TRBV5-4 | CASGLAGEELFF | TGTGCCAGCGGACTAGCAGGGGAGGAGCTGTTTTTT
NA | TRBJ1-3 | NA | TRBV30 | CASTIGGGTHF | TGTGCCTCTACCATAGGTGGGGGGACCCATTTT
NA | TRBJ1-2 | NA | TRBV10-3 | CAISEQGGGYTF | TGTGCCATCAGCGAGCAGGGTGGGGGCTACACCTTC
once | TRBJ2-3 | NA | TRBV5-1 | CASSFRRGGDTQYF | TGCGCCAGCAGCTTTAGGCGCGGAGGAGATACGCAGTATTTT
NA | TRBJ2-7 | TRBD2 | TRBV28 | CASSLRGLAGDNYEQYF | TGTGCCAGCAGTTTAAGGGGACTAGCGGGGGACAACTACGAGCAGTACTTC
once | TRBJ2-3 | TRBD2 | TRBV6-1 | CASSETSGFADTQYF | TGTGCCAGCAGTGAAACTAGCGGATTTGCAGATACGCAGTATTTT
NA | TRBJ1-1 | NA | TRBV11-2 | CASSGGRIRDTEAFF | TGTGCCAGCTCGGGGGGGCGAATTCGGGACACTGAAGCTTTCTTT
once | TRBJ2-1 | NA | TRBV12-5 | CASGLTRQSAGYYNEQFF | TGTGCTAGTGGTTTGACGAGACAATCGGCAGGGTATTACAATGAGCAGTTCTTC
NA | TRBJ2-7 | TRBD1 | TRBV6-5 | CASNRRGRTHEQYF | TGTGCCAGCAATCGCAGGGGGCGTACCCACGAGCAGTACTTC
NA | TRBJ1-1 | NA | TRBV30 | CAPNGGANTEAFF | TGTGCCCCCAACGGGGGGGCGAACACTGAAGCTTTCTTT
NA | TRBJ1-2 | NA | TRBV20-1 | CSASELSGYGYTF | TGCAGTGCTAGTGAGCTGAGTGGCTATGGCTACACCTTC
NA | TRBJ2-1 | NA | TRBV2 | CASSEAGLALGEQFF | TGTGCCAGCAGTGAAGCGGGTCTAGCCCTCGGGGAGCAGTTCTTC
NA | TRBJ1-2 | NA | TRBV6-5 | CASSYSPPIGGYTF | TGTGCCAGCAGTTACTCACCCCCTATCGGTGGCTACACCTTC
NA | TRBJ1-3 | NA | TRBV4-3 | CASSQDTGRSGNTIYF | TGCGCCAGCAGCCAAGATACGGGGAGGTCTGGAAACACCATATATTTT
once | TRBJ1-1 | TRBD1 | TRBV13 | CASSYGQEGAFF | TGTGCCAGCAGCTACGGACAGGAGGGAGCTTTCTTT
NA | TRBJ2-3 | NA | TRBV7-9 | CASSFRGGGTDTQYF | TGTGCCAGCAGCTTTCGGGGAGGAGGGACAGATACGCAGTATTTT
NA | TRBJ1-4 | NA | TRBV7-9 | CASSLQGTNEKLFF | TGTGCCAGTTCTCTACAGGGAACTAATGAAAAACTGTTTTTT
once | TRBJ1-2 | TRBD1 | TRBV30 | CAWSGEGARGYTF | TGTGCCTGGAGCGGCGAGGGGGCGCGGGGCTACACCTTC
few | TRBJ2-2 | NA | TRBV6-2/TRBV6-3 | CASSLKGQGSTGELFF | TGTGCCAGCAGCCTAAAGGGGCAGGGCAGCACCGGGGAGCTGTTTTTT
NA | TRBJ2-1 | NA | TRBV12-3/TRBV12-4 | CASSQAGEQFF | TGTGCCAGCAGCCAGGCAGGGGAGCAGTTCTTC
NA | TRBJ1-4 | NA | TRBV19 | CASSSQGWRNEKLFF | TGTGCCAGTAGTAGTCAGGGGTGGAGAAATGAAAAACTGTTTTTT
NA | TRBJ1-2 | NA | TRBV6-2/TRBV6-3 | CASSYSGRGDGYTF | TGTGCCAGCAGTTACTCCGGAAGGGGCGATGGCTACACCTTC
NA | TRBJ1-2 | NA | TRBV5-4 | CASSPGQSVIYGYTF | TGTGCCAGCAGCCCTGGACAGTCTGTTATCTATGGCTACACCTTC
NA | TRBJ2-1 | NA | TRBV24-1 | CATGGGTRNEQFF | TGTGCCACCGGAGGCGGCACGAGGAATGAGCAGTTCTTC
NA | TRBJ2-7 | TRBD1 | TRBV5-1 | CASSPDRGLFYEQYF | TGCGCCAGCAGCCCGGACAGGGGGCTCTTCTACGAGCAGTACTTC
NA | TRBJ1-6 | TRBD1 | TRBV5-6 | CASSSGGLGPLHF | TGTGCCAGCAGCTCAGGGGGCCTGGGGCCCCTCCACTTT